The rows below give T cell receptor beta chains drawn from one sample of a study of blood T cell repertoires in COVID-19. Using immunoSEQ multiplex PCR, the repertoire was profiled, and TCRdb retains in-frame clones only, with some absent. Altogether around 150,000 clones are present, roughly 79% being singletons, with the ten largest covering under 3%. Sequences were obtained from PBMCs or T cells enriched from blood (not recorded which). These receptor sequences come from a woman aged 50 to 60 who had recovered from COVID-19. Both conserved end residues are trimmed from each CDR3. Fields, in order: CDR3 protein, V gene.

ASKTAGGRTGELF | TRBV19
SVEDVPGGPNYNEQF | TRBV29-1
ASSPRGDSPLH | TRBV3-1/TRBV3-2
ASSFGLGEQY | TRBV7-2
AISEVRLYGYT | TRBV10-3
ASSFRQSPGVSGYT | TRBV7-2
ASSLEVRRDSPLH | TRBV5-4
ASSISGGNQPQH | TRBV19
ASSKGGGFYGYT | TRBV3-1/TRBV3-2
ASSHGLAVSYNEQF | TRBV14
ASNTAGNSPLH | TRBV6-5
ASSLGGSGGNTGELF | TRBV7-2
SVVSGGRSTEAF | TRBV29-1
ASRATGGNQPQH | TRBV28
ASSQESVGSGIYNEQF | TRBV4-1
ASSPSRGQSDYGYT | TRBV11-3
ASSQTGVGSPLH | TRBV11-3
ASSEGGLGTEAF | TRBV2
ASSLATGAYGYT | TRBV7-2
ATGTSGTDTQY | TRBV19
ASSEGRVEKLF | TRBV11-1
ASSARLPLRGYSGNTIY | TRBV14
ASSLYGARTGELF | TRBV11-2
ATRRESSYEQY | TRBV7-9
ASGPGRGTSYEQY | TRBV5-1